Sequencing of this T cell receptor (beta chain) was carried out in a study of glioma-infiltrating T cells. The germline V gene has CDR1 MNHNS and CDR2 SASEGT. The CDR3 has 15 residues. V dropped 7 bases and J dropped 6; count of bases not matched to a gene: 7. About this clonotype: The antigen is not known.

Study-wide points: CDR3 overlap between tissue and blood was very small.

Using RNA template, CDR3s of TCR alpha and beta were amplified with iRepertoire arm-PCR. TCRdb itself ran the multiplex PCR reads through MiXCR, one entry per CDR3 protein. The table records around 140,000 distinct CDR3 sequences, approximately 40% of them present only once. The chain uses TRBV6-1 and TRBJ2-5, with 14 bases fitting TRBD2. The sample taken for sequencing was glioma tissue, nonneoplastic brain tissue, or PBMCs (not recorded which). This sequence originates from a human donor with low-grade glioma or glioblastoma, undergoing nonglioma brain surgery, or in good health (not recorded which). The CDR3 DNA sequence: TGTGCCAGCACTAAAGGGACTAGCGGGAGTAAGACCCAGTACTTC. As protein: CASTKGTSGSKTQYF.